The 31 T cell receptor beta chains below come from one sample, sequenced in a study of blood T cell repertoires in COVID-19. Sequencing was performed with immunoSEQ multiplex PCR; in TCRdb, only in-frame clones are kept and a portion is missing. The table shows tens of thousands of clones, with approximately 84% occurring only once. The source material was peripheral blood. The receptors come from a man aged 50-59 years with active COVID-19.

A few counts support this clone. J is TRBJ2-1 and V is TRBV5-1, with 11 bases aligning to TRBD2. CDR1 is SGHRS, CDR2 YFSETQ, per germline. The CDR3 is made up of 17 amino acids. Losses at the gene ends were 2 bases for V and 4 bases for J; bases not matched to a gene: 8. The CDR3 DNA reads TGCGCCAGCAGCTTACGACCTAGCGGGGGGCATTACAATGAGCAGTTCTTC. This codes for CASSLRPSGGHYNEQFF.

This clone was seen just once. The V call is TRBV14, the J call TRBJ2-7, with TRBD1 as a possible D gene (6 bases). The CDR3 consists of 14 residues. The V end lost 0 bases, the J end lost 3 bases, and 9 bases lay between the germline ends. Germline V lookup: CDR1 SGHDN, CDR2 FVKESK. In DNA form, the CDR3 reads TGTGCCAGCAGCCAAGATCCCAGGGGCTACGAGCAGTACTTC. It specifies CASSQDPRGYEQYF.

This clone was detected once. The rearrangement joins TRBV5-4 to TRBJ2-7, with 9 bases fitting TRBD1. The germline gives CDR1 SGHNT, CDR2 YYREEE (reference sequence). The CDR3 is 15 residues long. The J segment lost 4 bases and the V segment lost 3 bases, leaving 8 bases of the junction unmatched. CDR3 sequence (DNA): TGTGCCAGCAGCTGGCCGGGACAGGGTTTTTACGAGCAGTACTTC. Protein: CASSWPGQGFYEQYF.

The CDR3 sequence: CASRSLGVNTIYF. The CDR3 DNA is TGTGCCAGCCGGAGTTTGGGAGTAAACACCATATATTTT. The chain couples TRBV7-9 to TRBJ1-3; no definite D call. The length of the CDR3 is 13 residues. Trimming took off 8 bases at V and 6 bases at J, with 14 bases between the two ends. Germline V gene lookup returns CDR1 SEHNR and CDR2 FQNEAQ (reference sequence). The full variable domain, completed using reference TRBV7-9 and TRBJ1-3, is DTGVSQNPRHKITKRGQNVTFRCDPISEHNRLYWYRQTLGQGPEFLTYFQNEAQLEKSRLLSDRFSAERPKGSFSTLEIQRTEQGDSAMYLCASRSLGVNTIYFGEGSWLTVV.

J is TRBJ2-7 and V is TRBV5-5, with TRBD2 matching 11 bases. Germline loops: CDR1 SGHKS, CDR2 YYEKEE (reference sequence). V gave up 4 bases and J gave up 3 bases; unmatched junction bases: 3. The CDR3 covers 14 residues. This CDR3 is CASSGTSGHYEQYF. CDR3 DNA sequence: TGTGCCAGCAGCGGGACTAGCGGACACTACGAGCAGTACTTC.

This clone was found once. The V gene is TRBV18, the J gene TRBJ2-3; maybe TRBD2 (5 bases). This CDR3 is 15 amino acids long. Germline CDR1 KGHSH, CDR2 LQKENI. V lost 6 bases, J lost 2 bases, and 15 bases lay in between. This chain's CDR3 is CASSSTRLLTDTQYF. The DNA for the CDR3 is TGTGCCAGCTCCTCAACTAGACTTCTCACAGATACGCAGTATTTT.

The chain recombines TRBV10-3 with TRBJ2-3; a weak D match, TRBD2 (5 bases). The CDR3 totals 16 residues. V was shortened by 4 bases and J by 0 bases, with 14 bases between the two germline ends. Germline CDR1 ENHRY, CDR2 SYGVKD. The CDR3 nucleotides are TGTGCCATCAGTGTTAATCTGGCGGGTAGCACAGATACGCAGTATTTT. It yields the protein CAISVNLAGSTDTQYF.

The chain uses TRBV4-1 and TRBJ2-3; 9 bases line up with TRBD2. The CDR3 contains 17 residues. V lost 1 base and J lost 1; bases outside the gene matches: 6. Per germline, CDR1 MGHRA and CDR2 YSYEKL. The DNA for the CDR3 is TGCGCCAGCAGCCAAGGATGGGCTAGCGGGGGCACAGATACGCAGTATTTT. Translating gives CASSQGWASGGTDTQYF.

The chain links TRBV5-1 to TRBJ2-1, with 7 bases that match TRBD2. This CDR3 is built from 16 residues. Germline V gives CDR1 SGHRS, CDR2 YFSETQ. The V segment lost 5 bases and the J segment 2 bases; nucleotides outside the gene matches: 10. The CDR3 DNA follows: TGCGCCAGCAGATATAGCGGGTCAAGCCCCTACAATGAGCAGTTCTTC. Translation gives CASRYSGSSPYNEQFF.

The chain carries TRBV19 and TRBJ1-2, with D possibly TRBD1 on 5 matching bases. Germline assignment: CDR1 LNHDA and CDR2 SQIVND (reference sequence). V was clipped by 1 base and J by 4 bases, with 13 bases between them. The CDR3 loop spans 15 amino acids. In DNA, the CDR3 is TGTGCCAGTAGTATAGGTGGGGCCACCGGCTATGGCTACACCTTC. It is translated as CASSIGGATGYGYTF.

This chain connects TRBV19 to TRBJ1-1; 7 nucleotides match TRBD1. The CDR3 loop spans 14 amino acids. CDR1 is LNHDA, CDR2 SQIVND, per germline (reference sequence). V was clipped by 3 bases and J by 1 base; unmatched bases: 2. The CDR3 region is CASSIGTENTEAFF. CDR3 bases: TGTGCCAGTAGTATCGGGACAGAGAACACTGAAGCTTTCTTT.

This clone was counted only a few times. The CDR3 loop reads CASSPGLAAHNEQFF. The CDR3 DNA reads as TGCGCCAGCAGCCCGGGACTAGCGGCTCACAATGAGCAGTTCTTC. The chain couples TRBV5-1 to TRBJ2-1, with TRBD2 matching 11 bases. CDR3 length: 15 residues. Germline V CDR1 and CDR2: SGHRS, YFSETQ. V shed 4 bases, J shed 5 bases, and the junction held 5 bases outside the gene matches. Full variable domain (outside the CDR3, taken from reference TRBV5-1 and TRBJ2-1): KAGVTQTPRYLIKTRGQQVTLSCSPISGHRSVSWYQQTPGQGLQFLFEYFSETQRNKGNFPGRFSGRQFSNSRSEMNVSTLELGDSALYLCASSPGLAAHNEQFFGPGTRLTVL.

In its sample, this clone was seen once. The chain employs TRBV9 and TRBJ1-3; weak D call: TRBD1 (5 bases). V was pared by 3 bases and J by 3 bases, with 10 bases between. The CDR3 has 14 residues. Per the germline V gene, CDR1 is SGDLS and CDR2 is YYNGEE. The CDR3 nucleotides are TGTGCCAGCAGCGCCAGGGTCGGTGGAAACACCATATATTTT. Encoded protein: CASSARVGGNTIYF.

The sample holds a few counts of this clone. The CDR3 region is CASSLDRTGSSYEQYF. The CDR3 DNA reads TGCGCCAGCAGCTTGGATCGGACAGGGAGCTCCTACGAGCAGTACTTC. V gene TRBV5-1 combines with J gene TRBJ2-7; TRBD1 agrees at 8 bases. Losses at the gene ends were 0 bases for V and 0 bases for J; bases not matched to a gene: 5. The germline V gene has CDR1 SGHRS and CDR2 YFSETQ. This CDR3 comprises 16 residues.

V usage is TRBV5-4 and J usage is TRBJ1-2, with D maybe TRBD1 (6 bases). The CDR3 length is 15 residues. Germline CDR1 and CDR2: SGHNT and YYREEE (reference sequence). Trimming removed 2 bases from V and 2 bases from J, with 13 bases in between. Here the CDR3 DNA reads TGTGCCAGCAGCTTCCAGGGGATCCTAAACTATGGCTACACCTTC. Translating gives CASSFQGILNYGYTF.

The V gene is TRBV5-1, the J gene TRBJ2-1; 10 bases are a match to TRBD2. J gave up 3 bases and V 2 bases, and 2 bases lay outside the gene matches. The CDR3 has 15 amino acids. The germline gives CDR1 SGHRS, CDR2 YFSETQ. The DNA for the CDR3 is TGCGCCAGCAGCTTCTCTAGCGGGGGCTACAATGAGCAGTTCTTC. Its translation: CASSFSSGGYNEQFF.

This chain uses TRBV5-4 with TRBJ2-5; 14 bases are a match to TRBD2. Germline lookup yields CDR1 SGHNT and CDR2 YYREEE (reference sequence). The junction had 7 bases not matched to a gene; V was cut back by 4 bases and J by 2 bases. The CDR3 spans 17 residues. In DNA, the CDR3 is TGTGCCAGCAGCATGACTAGCGGGGGGGCCAAACAAGAGACCCAGTACTTC. Translating gives CASSMTSGGAKQETQYF.

This chain joins TRBV18 and TRBJ1-6; tentative D call: TRBD1 (6 bases). This CDR3 is 17 amino acids long. Germline V gene sequence: CDR1 KGHSH, CDR2 LQKENI. V shed 1 base and J shed 0 bases, with 10 bases lying between them. The CDR3 here is CASSPRGGSSYNSPLHF. For the CDR3, the DNA is TGTGCCAGCTCACCACGAGGGGGAAGCTCCTATAATTCACCCCTCCACTTT.

The V and J genes are TRBV4-3 and TRBJ2-5; D possibly corresponds to TRBD1 (6 bases). V was trimmed by 0 bases and J by 3 bases, leaving 11 bases between them. The CDR3 length is 15 residues. CDR1 LGHNA and CDR2 YSLEER come from the germline V gene. The CDR3 loop reads CASSQEYRVKETQYF. DNA for the CDR3: TGCGCCAGCAGCCAAGAGTACAGGGTTAAAGAGACCCAGTACTTC.

This clone was observed a single time. Here the CDR3 DNA reads TGTGCCAGCAGCTTGGGGCCCCAGGGGGCCTATGGCTACACCTTC. It codes for CASSLGPQGAYGYTF. This chain connects TRBV5-6 to TRBJ1-2, with 8 bases lining up with TRBD1. CDR1 and CDR2 from the germline V gene are SGHDT and YYEEEE. The CDR3 length is 15 residues. Trimming cost V 0 bases and J 4 bases; bases outside gene matches: 5.

This clone was counted a few times. The chain links TRBV11-3 to TRBJ2-2; no clear D gene. The CDR3 has 12 amino acids. V gave up 5 bases and J gave up 1 base, with 2 bases separating them. The germline CDR1 and CDR2 sequences are SGHNT and YENEEA. CDR3 nucleotides: TGTGCCAGCAGCCAGAACACCGGGGAGCTGTTTTTT. This gives the protein CASSQNTGELFF.

The chain carries TRBV7-6 and TRBJ2-7, with 9 nucleotides matching TRBD1. CDR1 SGHVS and CDR2 FNYEAQ come from the germline V gene. The trim removed 5 bases at V and 4 bases at J, leaving 9 bases unmatched. The CDR3 has 15 residues. The CDR3, as DNA: TGTGCCAGCAGCCCTGGTTGGGACAGGGAGTACGAGCAGTACTTC. Its protein product is CASSPGWDREYEQYF. The entire variable domain, with the rest obtained from reference TRBV7-6 and TRBJ2-7, is as follows: GAGVSQSPRYKVTKRGQDVALRCDPISGHVSLYWYRQALGQGPEFLTYFNYEAQQDKSGLPNDRFSAERPEGSISTLTIQRTEQRDSAMYRCASSPGWDREYEQYFGPGTRLTVT.

The V and J genes are TRBV10-3 and TRBJ2-5; a weak D match, TRBD2 (6 bases). The V gene lost 11 bases and the J gene lost 4 bases, with 14 bases spanning the gap. Germline V CDR1 and CDR2: ENHRY, SYGVKD. This CDR3 has 12 residues. DNA for the CDR3: TGTGCCTCGGCTGGGGGGAGAGAGACCCAGTACTTC. Protein product: CASAGGRETQYF.

The genes are TRBV24-1 and TRBJ2-3; 8 bases map to TRBD2. In germline, CDR1 is KGHDR, CDR2 SFDVKD. J lost 3 bases, V lost 6 bases, and 1 base had no gene match. This CDR3 is built from 13 residues. Here the CDR3 reads CATSSGGTDTQYF. The CDR3 DNA is TGTGCCACCAGTAGCGGGGGAACAGATACGCAGTATTTT.

V gene TRBV12-3 or TRBV12-4 combines with J gene TRBJ1-2; D not certain. There are 11 residues in the CDR3. Trimming pared 4 bases from V and 5 bases from J, leaving 5 bases between. DNA of the CDR3: TGTGCCAGCAGTTCCCATTATGGCTACACCTTC. Amino acid sequence: CASSSHYGYTF.

The J gene is TRBJ2-7, the V gene TRBV2; 10 bases agree with TRBD1. CDR3 length: 14 residues. Germline CDR1 SNHLY, CDR2 FYNNEI. The ends lost 6 bases at V and 3 bases at J; junction bases unmatched: 5. Here the CDR3 DNA reads TGTGCCAGCAGGGATAGGACAGGGGGCTACGAGCAGTACTTC. Translated: CASRDRTGGYEQYF.

Only a few counts were recorded for this clone. The rearrangement joins TRBV6-5 to TRBJ1-1, with a tentative D call TRBD1 (6 bases). Deletions cut 7 bases from V and 9 bases from J, with 18 bases between. Per the germline V gene, CDR1 is MNHEY and CDR2 is SVGAGI. The CDR3 length is 13 residues. CDR3 sequence: CASTPGTRDKAFF. DNA of the CDR3: TGTGCCAGCACCCCGGGGACACGAGATAAAGCTTTCTTT.

The rearrangement uses TRBV28 and TRBJ1-2, with TRBD1 matching 9 bases. J gave up 7 bases and V 5 bases, and 11 bases lay outside the gene matches. This CDR3 comprises 15 residues. Looked up from germline, CDR1 is MDHEN and CDR2 is SYDVKM. The CDR3 region has the DNA TGTGCCAGCAGTCCGACGGGACAGGGAATGACTGGCTACACCTTC. Translation gives CASSPTGQGMTGYTF.

The chain uses TRBV6-1 and TRBJ2-3; 9 bases fit TRBD2. The trim removed 2 bases at V and 2 bases at J, leaving 5 bases unmatched. CDR1 is MNHNS and CDR2 is SASEGT in the germline V gene. The CDR3 has 16 residues. Written as DNA, the CDR3 is TGTGCCAGCAGTGAAATAGCGGGGGCAATCACAGATACGCAGTATTTT. Its translation is CASSEIAGAITDTQYF.

The chain recombines TRBV5-6 with TRBJ2-7, with D maybe TRBD2 (6 bases). Germline V gene data show CDR1 as SGHDT and CDR2 as YYEEEE. V was cut by 4 bases and J by 2 bases, with 19 bases left in between. CDR3 size: 16 residues. The CDR3 loop is CASSHWLREFAYEQYF. The CDR3 DNA reads as TGTGCCAGCAGCCATTGGTTGCGGGAATTCGCCTACGAGCAGTACTTC.

This chain's CDR3 is CASSPRDRDFSGNTIYF. The CDR3 region has the DNA TGTGCCAGCAGCCCCCGGGACAGGGATTTCTCTGGAAACACCATATATTTT. The chain uses TRBV4-2 and TRBJ1-3, with 9 bases identical to TRBD1. The V gene's germline CDR1 is LGHNA and CDR2 YNFKEQ. The CDR3 has 17 residues. Trimming took 4 bases from V and 0 from J; bases not matched to a gene: 7.